A selection of T cell receptor beta chains follows, all from one sample in a study of cytomegalovirus exposure and HLA in healthy donors. Repertoires were generated with immunoSEQ multiplex PCR, while TCRdb's copy carries only in-frame clones and drops some. The table has around 200,000 clones, more than 65% seen once. The sequenced sample consisted of PBMCs. These receptors all come from a girl aged 2 to 9 in good health and CMV-seropositive. The CDR3 runs from the conserved cysteine through the conserved F or W. D genes are given only for firm matches. A clone size is listed for some rows: how often the clone was seen (once, few, many), or a class if it is expanded.

clone size: NA; D gene: TRBD1; V gene: TRBV5-5; J gene: TRBJ2-1; CDR3 DNA: TGTGCCAGCAGCTTGACAGGGGGCGGATACAATGAGCAGTTCTTC; CDR3 protein: CASSLTGGGYNEQFF
clone size: NA; D gene: TRBD1; V gene: TRBV19; J gene: TRBJ1-1; CDR3 DNA: TGTGCCAGTAGTACGATTACAGGGGCCGTGAACACTGAAGCTTTCTTT; CDR3 protein: CASSTITGAVNTEAFF
clone size: NA; D gene: TRBD1; V gene: TRBV19; J gene: TRBJ2-7; CDR3 DNA: TGTGCCAGTAGTACCCGACAGGGCCCGGAGTACTTC; CDR3 protein: CASSTRQGPEYF
clone size: NA; D gene: TRBD1; V gene: TRBV11-1; J gene: TRBJ2-3; CDR3 DNA: TGTGCCAGCAGCTGGGGTCCGGGACAGGGGACAGATACGCAGTATTTT; CDR3 protein: CASSWGPGQGTDTQYF
clone size: NA; D gene: TRBD1; V gene: TRBV6-6; J gene: TRBJ1-2; CDR3 DNA: TGTGCCAGCAGGCCCACAGGGGGATATGGCTACACCTTC; CDR3 protein: CASRPTGGYGYTF
clone size: NA; D gene: NA; V gene: TRBV4-1; J gene: TRBJ1-2; CDR3 DNA: TGCGCCAGCAGCCCCATGGTCGGGGTGAGGGCCTATGGCTACACCTTC; CDR3 protein: CASSPMVGVRAYGYTF
clone size: NA; D gene: TRBD2; V gene: TRBV6-1; J gene: TRBJ2-5; CDR3 DNA: TGTGCCAGCAGTAGACTAGCGGGGGGGCAAGAGACCCAGTACTTC; CDR3 protein: CASSRLAGGQETQYF
clone size: NA; D gene: TRBD2; V gene: TRBV6-5; J gene: TRBJ2-1; CDR3 DNA: TGTGCCAGCAGTTACTCGGGGGGGGAAGTTTACAATGAGCAGTTCTTC; CDR3 protein: CASSYSGGEVYNEQFF
clone size: NA; D gene: NA; V gene: TRBV27; J gene: TRBJ1-2; CDR3 DNA: TGTGCCAGCAAGGTGCAGGGAAATTTGGGCTATGGCTACACCTTC; CDR3 protein: CASKVQGNLGYGYTF
clone size: NA; D gene: NA; V gene: TRBV18; J gene: TRBJ2-7; CDR3 DNA: TGTGCCAGCTCCCCCCCGATGGGGCATGGGTCGTACGAGCAGTACTTC; CDR3 protein: CASSPPMGHGSYEQYF
clone size: NA; D gene: TRBD2; V gene: TRBV11-1; J gene: TRBJ2-1; CDR3 DNA: TGTGCCAGCAGCCCGCCTAGCGGGGTCCCCAATGAGCAGTTCTTC; CDR3 protein: CASSPPSGVPNEQFF
clone size: few; D gene: TRBD1; V gene: TRBV4-1; J gene: TRBJ1-1; CDR3 DNA: TGCGCCAGCAGCCAAGAAACCAGACAGGGGAAGACGAACACTGAAGCTTTCTTT; CDR3 protein: CASSQETRQGKTNTEAFF
clone size: NA; D gene: NA; V gene: TRBV6-6; J gene: TRBJ2-7; CDR3 DNA: TGTGCCAGCAGTGGCGGGACCTCTCTGGGGGAGCAGTACTTC; CDR3 protein: CASSGGTSLGEQYF
clone size: NA; D gene: NA; V gene: TRBV10-1; J gene: TRBJ2-7; CDR3 DNA: TGCGCCAGCAGTGAGTCGGGGACTCCCCGGCAGTACTTC; CDR3 protein: CASSESGTPRQYF
clone size: NA; D gene: NA; V gene: TRBV19; J gene: TRBJ1-5; CDR3 DNA: TGTGCCAGTAGTATAAAGGCCCCCGGGAGCGGCAATCAGCCCCAGCATTTT; CDR3 protein: CASSIKAPGSGNQPQHF
clone size: NA; D gene: TRBD1; V gene: TRBV28; J gene: TRBJ1-1; CDR3 DNA: TGTGCCACGGGCAAGGGGGCTCGGAACACTGAAGCTTTCTTT; CDR3 protein: CATGKGARNTEAFF
clone size: NA; D gene: NA; V gene: TRBV7-2; J gene: TRBJ1-2; CDR3 DNA: TGTGCCAGCAGCTTTAACACAGTCCAGAACTATGGCTACACCTTC; CDR3 protein: CASSFNTVQNYGYTF